This T cell receptor beta chain was captured by sequencing in a study of blood T cell repertoires in COVID-19. Study-level information: T cells, B-cell-depleted T cells, or PBMCs supplied cDNA or gDNA.

This clone was observed once. The CDR3 runs 15 residues. V lost 4 bases, J lost 3 bases, and 7 bases stayed unmatched. Per the germline V gene, CDR1 is SEHNR and CDR2 is FQNEAQ (reference sequence). Libraries were prepared by immunoSEQ multiplex PCR; TCRdb keeps only in-frame clonotypes and omits some of them. The table lists nearly 250,000 clones, 86% of them singletons. This TCR came from an elderly woman with COVID-19, enrolled during active disease. The J gene is TRBJ2-3, the V gene TRBV7-9, with TRBD1 matching over 7 bases. Sequencing was done on a sample of peripheral blood. CDR3 sequence: CASSSTGRWTDTQYF. The CDR3 DNA reads as TGTGCCAGCAGCTCGACAGGGCGATGGACAGATACGCAGTATTTT.